This is a list of T cell receptor beta chains from one sample in a study of chemoradiotherapy in HPV16-positive cancers. Sequenced by immunoSEQ multiplex PCR; TCRdb stores in-frame clones only, minus some. Among over 8,500 clones listed, less than 85% were seen once. This specimen was taken from a patient who underwent chemoradiotherapy. All receptors derive from a human donor with HPV-associated anogenital cancer. The CDR3 runs from the conserved cysteine through the conserved F or W. A D gene is named only where the DNA matches it firmly. Clone size is not always given. Where it is, it says once, few, many or a class for expanded clones.

V: TRBV2
J: TRBJ1-4
size: few
length: 16
D: TRBD1
DNA: TGTGCCAGCAGTGAGTCCAGGGGGCGTTTTTTGGAAAAACTGTTTTTT
CDR3: CASSESRGRFLEKLFF

V: TRBV6-1
J: TRBJ2-7
size: NA
length: 16
D: NA
DNA: TGTGCCAGCAGTGAAGTGGCTTCAGGGTTCTCCTACGAGCAGTACTTC
CDR3: CASSEVASGFSYEQYF

V: TRBV19
J: TRBJ1-1
size: NA
length: 14
D: NA
DNA: TGTGCCAGTAGTATAGCTACGGAGAACACTGAAGCTTTCTTT
CDR3: CASSIATENTEAFF

V: TRBV2
J: TRBJ2-7
size: NA
length: 12
D: NA
DNA: TGTGCCAGCAAAGGGAGGACCTACGAGCAGTACTTC
CDR3: CASKGRTYEQYF

V: TRBV28
J: TRBJ2-1
size: NA
length: 16
D: NA
DNA: TGTGCCAGCAGCCTACTGACCGGGAAACCTACAAATGAGCAGTTCTTC
CDR3: CASSLLTGKPTNEQFF

V: TRBV10-1
J: TRBJ2-2
size: NA
length: 13
D: TRBD2
DNA: TGCGCCAGCAGTCGGGGGGACACCGGGGAGCTGTTTTTT
CDR3: CASSRGDTGELFF

V: TRBV19
J: TRBJ1-4
size: few
length: 14
D: NA
DNA: TGTGCCAGTAGTGTGGACGGACGCACTGAAAAACTGTTTTTT
CDR3: CASSVDGRTEKLFF

V: TRBV28
J: TRBJ2-1
size: NA
length: 15
D: NA
DNA: TGTGCCAGCAGTTCACAGACAGTCTCCTACAATGAGCAGTTCTTC
CDR3: CASSSQTVSYNEQFF

V: TRBV28
J: TRBJ1-1
size: NA
length: 14
D: TRBD1
DNA: TGTGCCAGCAGGCTACAGGGGGGAATACCTGAAGCTTTCTTT
CDR3: CASRLQGGIPEAFF

V: TRBV4-1
J: TRBJ2-7
size: once
length: 15
D: NA
DNA: TGCGCCAGCAGCCAAGAGGCAGGGGAGGGCTACGAGCAGTACTTC
CDR3: CASSQEAGEGYEQYF

V: TRBV27
J: TRBJ1-2
size: NA
length: 14
D: NA
DNA: TGTGCCAGCAGTCCGAAGACAGGACACTATGGCTACACCTTC
CDR3: CASSPKTGHYGYTF

V: TRBV7-2
J: TRBJ2-7
size: NA
length: 15
D: NA
DNA: TGTGCCAGCAGCTCCTCGACCGGCTTTTCCGCCGAGCAGTACTTC
CDR3: CASSSSTGFSAEQYF

V: TRBV4-1
J: TRBJ2-7
size: NA
length: 13
D: NA
DNA: TGCGCCAGCAGCCAAGATCAAGGGTGGGAGCAGTACTTC
CDR3: CASSQDQGWEQYF

V: TRBV20-1
J: TRBJ1-1
size: NA
length: 11
D: NA
DNA: TGCAGTGAGGGCGTAGACACTGAAGCTTTCTTT
CDR3: CSEGVDTEAFF

V: TRBV5-6
J: TRBJ1-2
size: few
length: 13
D: NA
DNA: TGTGCCAGCAGCCTTGACAGAAGCTATGGCTACACCTTC
CDR3: CASSLDRSYGYTF

V: TRBV19
J: TRBJ2-1
size: NA
length: 17
D: NA
DNA: TGTGCCAGTAGTACCCGAGTGGGGGAGCGTTATTACAATGAGCAGTTCTTC
CDR3: CASSTRVGERYYNEQFF

V: TRBV6-1
J: TRBJ1-5
size: NA
length: 14
D: NA
DNA: TGTGCCAGCACCGTAGCCCTAGGCAATCAGCCCCAGCATTTT
CDR3: CASTVALGNQPQHF

V: TRBV4-1
J: TRBJ1-3
size: once
length: 12
D: NA
DNA: TGCGCCAGCAGCCAAGTTGGAAACACCATATATTTT
CDR3: CASSQVGNTIYF

V: TRBV5-1
J: TRBJ2-7
size: few
length: 17
D: TRBD1
DNA: TGCGCCAGCAGCTTGGCCATTTTGGTGGACAGGGACTACGAGCAGTACTTC
CDR3: CASSLAILVDRDYEQYF

V: TRBV7-2
J: TRBJ1-5
size: NA
length: 17
D: NA
DNA: TGTGCCAGCAGCCCCGGCTATTTCGGGGAAATAGGTCAGCCCCAGCATTTT
CDR3: CASSPGYFGEIGQPQHF

V: TRBV30
J: TRBJ2-5
size: NA
length: 14
D: NA
DNA: TGTGCCTGGAGTGGGGCCAGGGGTTTCGAGACCCAGTACTTC
CDR3: CAWSGARGFETQYF

V: TRBV28
J: TRBJ1-5
size: NA
length: 11
D: NA
DNA: TGTGCCAGCATGGGCAATCAGCCCCAGCATTTT
CDR3: CASMGNQPQHF

V: TRBV2
J: TRBJ2-1
size: NA
length: 16
D: NA
DNA: TGTGCCAGCAGTCCGGACCGCCTTGACTTCTACAATGAGCAGTTCTTC
CDR3: CASSPDRLDFYNEQFF

V: TRBV2
J: TRBJ1-4
size: NA
length: 14
D: TRBD1
DNA: TGTGCCAGCAAGCTACAGGGGTCGGGTGAAAAACTGTTTTTT
CDR3: CASKLQGSGEKLFF

V: TRBV7-2
J: TRBJ2-5
size: NA
length: 12
D: NA
DNA: TGTGCCAGCAGCTTAAGGGGGGAGACCCAGTACTTC
CDR3: CASSLRGETQYF

V: TRBV5-1
J: TRBJ1-1
size: NA
length: 16
D: NA
DNA: TGCGCCAGCAGCTTGGCCTTCTTCCACATGAACACTGAAGCTTTCTTT
CDR3: CASSLAFFHMNTEAFF

V: TRBV7-2
J: TRBJ2-7
size: few
length: 12
D: NA
DNA: TGTGCCAGCAGCTTTTGGGTAGGGGAGCAGTACTTC
CDR3: CASSFWVGEQYF

V: TRBV19
J: TRBJ1-2
size: NA
length: 13
D: NA
DNA: TGTGCCAGTACCCTACAGGGTGGTGGTGGCTACACCTTC
CDR3: CASTLQGGGGYTF

V: TRBV10-3
J: TRBJ2-1
size: NA
length: 16
D: TRBD2
DNA: TGTGCCATCAGTGAGTCGGCTAGCGGGAGAGACAATGAGCAGTTCTTC
CDR3: CAISESASGRDNEQFF

V: TRBV14
J: TRBJ2-3
size: NA
length: 16
D: TRBD2
DNA: TGTGCCAGCAGCCAGGGCGCTAGCGGGAGCACAGATACGCAGTATTTT
CDR3: CASSQGASGSTDTQYF

V: TRBV6-1
J: TRBJ1-5
size: once
length: 15
D: NA
DNA: TGTGCCACCTCCAATTCCCTCAGGGGTCAACAGCCCCAGCATTTT
CDR3: CATSNSLRGQQPQHF

V: TRBV29-1
J: TRBJ1-3
size: NA
length: 14
D: NA
DNA: TGCAGCGGTCGCACCGGGACATCTGGAAACACCATATATTTT
CDR3: CSGRTGTSGNTIYF

V: TRBV5-4
J: TRBJ2-7
size: once
length: 14
D: NA
DNA: TGTGCCAGCAGCTTGGAGGGACAAGCGTACGAGCAGTACTTC
CDR3: CASSLEGQAYEQYF

V: TRBV5-4
J: TRBJ2-1
size: NA
length: 16
D: NA
DNA: TGTGCCAGCAGCTTGCCGGCGCATGGCTCCTACAATGAGCAGTTCTTC
CDR3: CASSLPAHGSYNEQFF

V: TRBV2
J: TRBJ2-1
size: once
length: 15
D: TRBD1
DNA: TGTGCCAGCACTATCAGTCAGGGGGTGTACAATGAGCAGTTCTTC
CDR3: CASTISQGVYNEQFF

V: TRBV7-9
J: TRBJ2-7
size: NA
length: 14
D: NA
DNA: TGTGCCAGCTCGTCGACGGCCTCTCGCTACGAGCAGTACTTC
CDR3: CASSSTASRYEQYF

V: TRBV30
J: TRBJ1-1
size: NA
length: 15
D: NA
DNA: TGTGCCTGGAGTAGTTGGGGGGGCTTGGTCACTGAAGCTTTCTTT
CDR3: CAWSSWGGLVTEAFF

V: TRBV30
J: TRBJ2-1
size: few
length: 19
D: TRBD2
DNA: TGTGCCTGGAAAAAGGGAGTACTAGCGGGAGGCCGGTCCTACAATGAGCAGTTCTTC
CDR3: CAWKKGVLAGGRSYNEQFF

V: TRBV5-4
J: TRBJ2-2
size: NA
length: 17
D: TRBD2
DNA: TGTGCCAGCAGCTTGGGGGGGACTAGCGGGATTATCGGGGAGCTGTTTTTT
CDR3: CASSLGGTSGIIGELFF

V: TRBV10-3
J: TRBJ1-4
size: few
length: 12
D: TRBD1
DNA: TGTGCCACCGGGACAGGATATGAAAAACTGTTTTTT
CDR3: CATGTGYEKLFF

V: TRBV19
J: TRBJ2-7
size: NA
length: 13
D: NA
DNA: TGTGCCAGTGGTTTGGGGACGGGAAACGAGCAGTACTTC
CDR3: CASGLGTGNEQYF

V: TRBV7-8
J: TRBJ2-1
size: NA
length: 13
D: TRBD2
DNA: TGTGCCAGCAGCTCATTGACTAGCCATGAGCAGTTCTTC
CDR3: CASSSLTSHEQFF

V: TRBV6-6
J: TRBJ2-7
size: NA
length: 13
D: TRBD2
DNA: TGTGCCAGCAGGAGCGGGAGCTCCTACGAGCAGTACTTC
CDR3: CASRSGSSYEQYF

V: TRBV30
J: TRBJ2-7
size: NA
length: 12
D: NA
DNA: TGTGCCGCTGTTCTGGGGCCCTACGAGCAGTACTTC
CDR3: CAAVLGPYEQYF

V: TRBV4-1
J: TRBJ2-5
size: NA
length: 15
D: NA
DNA: TGCGCCAGCAGCCACTTGGGAGGAGGTCAAGAGACCCAGTACTTC
CDR3: CASSHLGGGQETQYF

V: TRBV6-4
J: TRBJ2-1
size: NA
length: 16
D: TRBD2
DNA: TGTGCCAGCAGTGAAGAAGGCGGGGGGACCTACAATGAGCAGTTCTTC
CDR3: CASSEEGGGTYNEQFF

V: TRBV10-3
J: TRBJ2-2
size: NA
length: 14
D: NA
DNA: TGTGCCATCAGTGAGTCTCGGGATCCCGGGGAGCTGTTTTTT
CDR3: CAISESRDPGELFF

V: TRBV27
J: TRBJ1-3
size: NA
length: 15
D: NA
DNA: TGTGCCAGCAGTTTATCAGGGGCGGCTGGAAACACCATATATTTT
CDR3: CASSLSGAAGNTIYF

V: TRBV19
J: TRBJ1-1
size: once
length: 14
D: TRBD1
DNA: TGTGCCAGTCGACAGGGGCTACATAACACTGAAGCTTTCTTT
CDR3: CASRQGLHNTEAFF

V: TRBV27
J: TRBJ2-7
size: NA
length: 15
D: NA
DNA: TGTGCCAGCAGTCCCCAGGGCACTACAGCCTACGAGCAGTACTTC
CDR3: CASSPQGTTAYEQYF